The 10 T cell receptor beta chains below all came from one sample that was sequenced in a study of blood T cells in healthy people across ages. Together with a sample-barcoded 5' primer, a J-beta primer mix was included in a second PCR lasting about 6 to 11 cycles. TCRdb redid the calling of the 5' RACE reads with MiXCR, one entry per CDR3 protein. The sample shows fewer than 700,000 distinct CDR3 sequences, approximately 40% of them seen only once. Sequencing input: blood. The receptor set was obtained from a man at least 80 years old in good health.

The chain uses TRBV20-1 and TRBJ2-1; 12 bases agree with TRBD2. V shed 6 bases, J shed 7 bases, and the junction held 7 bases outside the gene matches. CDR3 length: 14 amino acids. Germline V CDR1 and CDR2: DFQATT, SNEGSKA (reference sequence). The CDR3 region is CSAMTSGRRNEQFF. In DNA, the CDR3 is TGCAGTGCCATGACTAGCGGGAGAAGGAATGAGCAGTTCTTC.

The CDR3 loop reads CASRGTDLAKNIQYF. The CDR3 DNA follows: TGTGCCAGCAGGGGAACCGACCTTGCCAAAAACATTCAGTACTTC. This chain links TRBV28 with TRBJ2-4; D unclear. The CDR3 length is 15 residues. CDR1 MDHEN and CDR2 SYDVKM come from the germline V gene. V lost 6 bases and J 1 base, leaving 13 bases between the germline ends.

CDR3 in DNA: TGTGCCAGCAGGTCGACCTCGGAAGAGCAGTACTTC. This translates into CASRSTSEEQYF. The V call is TRBV28, the J call TRBJ2-7; D is unclear. V lost 6 bases, J lost 7 bases, and 13 bases lay in between. The CDR3 covers 12 residues. Per germline, CDR1 MDHEN and CDR2 SYDVKM.

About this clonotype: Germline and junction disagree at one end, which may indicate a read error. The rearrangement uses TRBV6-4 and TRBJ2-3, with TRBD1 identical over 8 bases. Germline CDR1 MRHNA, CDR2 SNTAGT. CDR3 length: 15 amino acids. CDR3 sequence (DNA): TGTGTCAGCAGAAGGACAGGGTTGTTCTCAGATACGCAGTATTTT. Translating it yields CVSRRTGLFSDTQYF.

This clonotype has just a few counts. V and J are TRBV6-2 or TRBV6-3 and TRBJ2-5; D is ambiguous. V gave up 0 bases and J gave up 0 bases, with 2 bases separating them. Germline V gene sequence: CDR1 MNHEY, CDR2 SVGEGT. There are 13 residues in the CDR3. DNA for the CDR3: TGTGCCAGCAGTTACTCCAACCAAGAGACCCAGTACTTC. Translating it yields CASSYSNQETQYF.

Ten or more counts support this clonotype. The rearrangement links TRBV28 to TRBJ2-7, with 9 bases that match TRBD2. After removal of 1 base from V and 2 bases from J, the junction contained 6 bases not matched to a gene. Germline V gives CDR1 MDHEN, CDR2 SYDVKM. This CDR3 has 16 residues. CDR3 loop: CASSLFSGRSPYEQYF. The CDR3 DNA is TGTGCCAGCAGTTTATTTAGCGGGAGATCCCCCTACGAGCAGTACTTC.

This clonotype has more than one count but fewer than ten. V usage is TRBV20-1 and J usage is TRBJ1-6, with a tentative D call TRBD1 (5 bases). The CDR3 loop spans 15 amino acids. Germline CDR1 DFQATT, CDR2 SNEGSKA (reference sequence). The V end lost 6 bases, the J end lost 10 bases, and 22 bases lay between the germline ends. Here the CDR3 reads CSAILEGSRDSPLHF. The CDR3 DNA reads TGCAGTGCAATCCTCGAGGGGAGTCGGGACTCACCCCTCCACTTT.

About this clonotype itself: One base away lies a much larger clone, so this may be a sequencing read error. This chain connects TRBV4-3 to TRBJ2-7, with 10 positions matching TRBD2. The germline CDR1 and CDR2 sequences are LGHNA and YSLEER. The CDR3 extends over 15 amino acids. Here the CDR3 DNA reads TGCGCCAGCAGCCGGGCTAGCGGGAGCTCCTACAAGCAGTACTTC. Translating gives CASSRASGSSYKQYF.

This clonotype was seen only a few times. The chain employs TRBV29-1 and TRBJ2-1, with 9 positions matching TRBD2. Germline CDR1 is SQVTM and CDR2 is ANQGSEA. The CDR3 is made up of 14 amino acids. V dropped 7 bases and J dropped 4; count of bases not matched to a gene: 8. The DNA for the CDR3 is TGCAGCGCTCGACGGGGACTAGCTTACAATGAGCAGTTCTTC. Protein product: CSARRGLAYNEQFF.

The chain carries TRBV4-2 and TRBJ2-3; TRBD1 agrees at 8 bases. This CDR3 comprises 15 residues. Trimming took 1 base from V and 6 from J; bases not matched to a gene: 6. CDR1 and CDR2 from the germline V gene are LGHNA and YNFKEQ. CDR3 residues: CASSQAQGAWDTQYF. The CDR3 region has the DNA TGTGCCAGCAGCCAAGCGCAGGGGGCCTGGGATACGCAGTATTTT.